Below are 28 T cell receptor beta chains sequenced from a single sample in a study of shared clonotypes between healthy human individuals (dated by TCRdb to the early 2020s). The library relied on the immunoSEQ multiplex PCR assay. TCRdb provides this immuneACCESS table in a form limited to in-frame rearrangements. Some clones are lacking; in checked studies, under half of them reflect an unresolved V gene, and why the rest are absent is not known. Recorded for this sample are about 480,000 clones; about four fifths of them occurred a single time. The ten largest make up approximately 12% of the sample. The material sequenced was PBMCs. The receptors were gathered from a woman between 40 and 55 years old in good health. Some clones in this sample may be carry-over from other donors' samples.

The V gene is TRBV7-8, the J gene TRBJ1-5; TRBD1 agrees at 9 bases. CDR1 SGHVS and CDR2 FQNEAQ come from the germline V gene. The junction had 8 bases not matched to a gene; V was cut back by 1 base and J by 1 base. The CDR3 covers 18 residues. The CDR3 protein is CASSLVTGQGLSNQPQHF. In DNA form, the CDR3 reads TGTGCCAGCAGCTTAGTGACGGGACAGGGTTTAAGCAATCAGCCCCAGCATTTT.

This clone was observed a handful of times. This rearrangement joins TRBV30 to TRBJ1-2, with 9 bases matching TRBD1. V lost 2 bases to trimming and J lost 4 bases; unmatched junction nucleotides: 5. Germline values: CDR1 GTSNPN, CDR2 SVGIG (reference sequence). CDR3 length equals 14 residues. CDR3 amino acids: CAWSLTGGIYGYTF. The CDR3 DNA reads as TGTGCCTGGAGTTTGACAGGGGGGATCTATGGCTACACCTTC.

This clone was picked up one time. The chain is built from TRBV7-5 and TRBJ1-3. TRBV7-5 has pseudogene status. The CDR3 loop spans 15 amino acids. CDR3 residues: CVRSPPARSGNTIYF. CDR3 in DNA: TGTGTCAGAAGCCCCCCAGCCCGCTCTGGAAACACCATATATTTT.

The chain links TRBV15 to TRBJ2-7; TRBD1 is a possible D gene (6 bases). This CDR3 has 16 residues. Germline loops: CDR1 LNHNV, CDR2 YYDKDF (reference sequence). Trimming left V 3 bases short and J 2 bases short, with 17 bases between. The CDR3 here is CATSSQAGDGAYEQYF. As DNA, the CDR3 is TGTGCCACCAGCAGCCAGGCAGGGGACGGTGCCTACGAGCAGTACTTC. The full variable domain, with the rest looked up from reference TRBV15 and TRBJ2-7, is DAMVIQNPRYQVTQFGKPVTLSCSQTLNHNVMYWYQQKSSQAPKLLFHYYDKDFNNEADTPDNFQSRRPNTSFCFLDIRSPGLGDTAMYLCATSSQAGDGAYEQYFGPGTRLTVT.

The V gene is TRBV29-1, the J gene TRBJ1-2; D remains unclear. V was trimmed by 0 bases and J by 7 bases, leaving 3 bases between them. Per germline, CDR1 SQVTM and CDR2 ANQGSEA. The CDR3 has 10 residues. The CDR3 coding sequence is TGCAGCGTTGAAGAGGCTGGCTACACCTTC. As protein: CSVEEAGYTF.

The chain uses TRBV19 and TRBJ2-5; 8 positions agree with TRBD1. CDR1 and CDR2 (germline): LNHDA, SQIVND (reference sequence). The CDR3 runs 15 residues. V dropped 6 bases and J dropped 3; count of bases not matched to a gene: 9. CDR3 DNA sequence: TGTGCCAGTAGCAACGACAGGGGTGGCGAAGAGACCCAGTACTTC. Translating it yields CASSNDRGGEETQYF. Variable domain in full (rest from reference TRBV19 and TRBJ2-5): DGGITQSPKYLFRKEGQNVTLSCEQNLNHDAMYWYRQDPGQGLRLIYYSQIVNDFQKGDIAEGYSVSREKKESFPLTVTSAQKNPTAFYLCASSNDRGGEETQYFGPGTRLLVL.

This clone was picked up a small number of times. Other DNA sequences of this sample code for an identical CDR3. The CDR3 loop is CSVSTGNTEAFF. The CDR3 coding sequence is TGCAGCGTCTCCACAGGGAACACTGAAGCTTTCTTT. The V call is TRBV29-1, the J call TRBJ1-1; maybe TRBD1 (5 bases). V dropped 6 bases and J dropped 1 base, with 9 bases sitting between them. The germline V gene has CDR1 SQVTM and CDR2 ANQGSEA. CDR3 length: 12 residues.

This clone was detected only a few times. V gene TRBV6-4 combines with J gene TRBJ2-3; 12 bases align to TRBD2. The CDR3 contains 16 residues. Germline assignment: CDR1 MRHNA and CDR2 SNTAGT. V lost 9 bases and J lost 4; bases outside the gene matches: 11. CDR3 DNA sequence: TGTGCCAGTTCTAAGACTAGCGGGAGTCCTGCAGATACGCAGTATTTT. Amino acids: CASSKTSGSPADTQYF.

This chain links TRBV6-7 with TRBJ2-7; D gene uncertain. TRBV6-7 has ORF status, its function being uncertain. This CDR3 comprises 16 residues. V lost 2 bases and J 3 bases, leaving 17 bases between the germline ends. Here the CDR3 reads CASSYTIPELLYEQYF. In DNA form, the CDR3 reads TGTGCCAGCAGTTACACGATACCGGAATTACTCTACGAGCAGTACTTC.

J is TRBJ1-6 and V is TRBV25-1, with D possibly matching TRBD1 (5 bases). This CDR3 is built from 16 residues. Looked up from germline, CDR1 is MGHDK and CDR2 is SYGVNS. The V end was cut by 1 base, the J end by 9 bases, with 16 bases between. CDR3 sequence: CASSELGEGLGSPLHF. CDR3 nucleotides: TGTGCCAGCAGTGAATTAGGAGAGGGGTTGGGTTCACCCCTCCACTTT.

The chain couples TRBV6-5 to TRBJ1-2; tentatively, D is TRBD1 (6 bases). The CDR3 consists of 13 residues. The germline gives CDR1 MNHEY, CDR2 SVGAGI. Trimming cost V 10 bases and J 0 bases, with 12 bases left between them. The CDR3 coding sequence is TGTGCCACCTCCAGGGGCGCTAACTATGGCTACACCTTC. Its translation: CATSRGANYGYTF.

J is TRBJ2-7 and V is TRBV30; D is ambiguous. The CDR3 covers 14 residues. Germline lookup yields CDR1 GTSNPN and CDR2 SVGIG (reference sequence). The germline V and J ends were trimmed by 2 bases and 5 bases, with 16 bases remaining between them. CDR3 sequence (DNA): TGTGCCTGGAGTAAGGAAGGGTCGGTACACGAGCAGTACTTC. Its translation is CAWSKEGSVHEQYF.

A few counts support this clone. This chain joins TRBV18 and TRBJ2-5; 7 bases agree with TRBD1. CDR3 length: 14 amino acids. The V and J ends lost 8 bases and 3 bases, in that order; junction bases with no gene match: 9. Germline CDR1 KGHSH, CDR2 LQKENI. The CDR3 reads CASASTGTEETQYF. CDR3 DNA sequence: TGTGCCAGCGCGTCGACAGGGACGGAAGAGACCCAGTACTTC.

This sequence joins TRBV19 and TRBJ2-1; the D is unclear. V was pared by 7 bases and J by 7 bases, with 14 bases between. There are 13 residues in the CDR3. Germline CDR1 is LNHDA and CDR2 is SQIVND (reference sequence). This CDR3 reads CASTARFPNEQFF. The DNA for the CDR3 is TGTGCCAGTACCGCCAGGTTTCCAAATGAGCAGTTCTTC. Full variable domain (rest looked up from reference TRBV19 and TRBJ2-1): DGGITQSPKYLFRKEGQNVTLSCEQNLNHDAMYWYRQDPGQGLRLIYYSQIVNDFQKGDIAEGYSVSREKKESFPLTVTSAQKNPTAFYLCASTARFPNEQFFGPGTRLTVL.

The chain recombines TRBV21-1 with TRBJ2-1; the table's D call, TRBD2, was not checked against the DNA. TRBV21-1 is labeled a pseudogene. CDR3 length: 15 amino acids. Here the CDR3 reads CASNRSVSSYNEQFF. CDR3 bases: TGTGCCAGCAACCGGTCCGTTAGCTCCTACAATGAGCAGTTCTTC.

The V and J genes are TRBV7-9 and TRBJ2-1; 10 nucleotides line up with TRBD2. CDR1 is SEHNR, CDR2 FQNEAQ, per germline (reference sequence). J lost 4 bases, V lost 2 bases, and 2 bases had no gene match. The CDR3 has 15 residues. CDR3 sequence (DNA): TGTGCCAGCAGCTTACTAGCGGGAGCGTACAATGAGCAGTTCTTC. This encodes CASSLLAGAYNEQFF. Full variable domain (outside the CDR3, taken from reference TRBV7-9 and TRBJ2-1): DTGVSQNPRHKITKRGQNVTFRCDPISEHNRLYWYRQTLGQGPEFLTYFQNEAQLEKSRLLSDRFSAERPKGSFSTLEIQRTEQGDSAMYLCASSLLAGAYNEQFFGPGTRLTVL.

V gene TRBV28 combines with J gene TRBJ2-1; 11 nucleotides match TRBD2. The CDR3 is 14 amino acids. J gave up 6 bases and V 7 bases, and 5 bases lay outside the gene matches. Germline CDR1 MDHEN, CDR2 SYDVKM. Here the CDR3 DNA reads TGTGCCAGCATGTTAGCGGGAGGGTCCAATGAGCAGTTCTTC. Encoded protein: CASMLAGGSNEQFF.

This chain uses TRBV30 with TRBJ2-7; possible D gene TRBD2, 7 bases. Germline loops: CDR1 GTSNPN, CDR2 SVGIG (reference sequence). Deletions cut 4 bases from V and 1 base from J, with 8 bases between. The CDR3 sequence is 12 residues long. CDR3 residues: CAWKGGSYEQYF. For the CDR3, the DNA is TGTGCCTGGAAGGGGGGGTCCTACGAGCAGTACTTC.

The chain has TRBV29-1 and TRBJ2-5; D tentatively reads TRBD1 or TRBD2 (7 bases each). Germline V gives CDR1 SQVTM, CDR2 ANQGSEA. V was cut by 6 bases and J by 9 bases, with 17 bases left in between. CDR3 length equals 12 residues. CDR3 protein: CSVATGEGAQYF. CDR3 coding DNA: TGCAGCGTCGCTACAGGGGAGGGGGCCCAGTACTTC. Drawing the rest from reference TRBV29-1 and TRBJ2-5, the complete variable domain is SAVISQKPSRDICQRGTSLTIQCQVDSQVTMMFWYRQQPGQSLTLIATANQGSEATYESGFVIDKFPISRPNLTFSTLTVSNMSPEDSSIYLCSVATGEGAQYFGPGTRLLVL.

This CDR3 is CASSPKVTSVHNEQFF. DNA of the CDR3: TGTGCCAGCTCACCCAAAGTAACTAGCGTCCACAATGAGCAGTTCTTC. The chain has TRBV18 and TRBJ2-1, with 7 bases identical to TRBD2. Per germline, CDR1 KGHSH and CDR2 LQKENI. The J segment lost 5 bases and the V segment lost 3 bases, leaving 10 bases of the junction unmatched. The CDR3 sequence is 16 residues long. Using reference TRBV18 and TRBJ2-1 for the parts outside the CDR3, the full variable domain is NAGVMQNPRHLVRRRGQEARLRCSPMKGHSHVYWYRQLPEEGLKFMVYLQKENIIDESGMPKERFSAEFPKEGPSILRIQQVVRGDSAAYFCASSPKVTSVHNEQFFGPGTRLTVL.

This clone was seen a single time. The chain combines TRBV19 with TRBJ2-7; weak D call: TRBD2 (6 bases). Germline lookup yields CDR1 LNHDA and CDR2 SQIVND (reference sequence). Trimming cost V 6 bases and J 2 bases, with 11 bases left between them. The CDR3 totals 13 residues. DNA for the CDR3: TGTGCCAGTAGACAGGAGGGGCCCTACGAGCAGTACTTC. Protein sequence: CASRQEGPYEQYF.

The CDR3, as DNA: TGTGCCAGCAGCGTAGCGTTTGGGGAGGGCAGGGGGCACGGCTACACCTTC. Its translation: CASSVAFGEGRGHGYTF. The V and J genes are TRBV9 and TRBJ1-2, with TRBD1 identical over 8 bases. This CDR3 contains 17 residues. The J segment lost 8 bases and the V segment lost 0 bases, leaving 15 bases of the junction unmatched. Germline-derived CDR1 and CDR2 are SGDLS and YYNGEE.

In this sample, this clone turned up many times. The chain recombines TRBV2 with TRBJ1-2, with D possibly being TRBD1 (5 bases). V lost 7 bases and J 7 bases, leaving 22 bases between the germline ends. The CDR3 loop spans 15 amino acids. Germline V gene lookup returns CDR1 SNHLY and CDR2 FYNNEI. The CDR3 is CASTPGQGSLGGYTF. The DNA of the CDR3 is TGTGCCAGCACGCCGGGGCAGGGCTCCCTAGGTGGCTACACCTTC.

The chain links TRBV30 to TRBJ2-1; the match to TRBD2 covers 14 bases. This CDR3 has 16 residues. Per germline, CDR1 GTSNPN and CDR2 SVGIG (reference sequence). The V segment lost 4 bases and the J segment 2 bases; nucleotides outside the gene matches: 4. The CDR3 sequence is CAWTRLAGGTYNEQFF. CDR3 DNA: TGTGCCTGGACCCGACTAGCGGGAGGGACCTACAATGAGCAGTTCTTC.

The count of this clone is one. This chain joins TRBV28 and TRBJ1-6; 7 bases fit TRBD1. The CDR3 is made up of 17 amino acids. From germline, CDR1 is MDHEN and CDR2 SYDVKM. The V gene end was trimmed by 2 bases and the J gene end by 13 bases; junction bases not matched to a gene: 17. The DNA for the CDR3 is TGTGCCAGCAGTTTAACGGGAAAATGGACAGGTCCGGGGCCCCTCCACTTT. It encodes CASSLTGKWTGPGPLHF.

The V and J genes are TRBV29-1 and TRBJ1-1; D unclear. The V gene's germline CDR1 is SQVTM and CDR2 ANQGSEA. The CDR3 covers 13 residues. Trimming pared 6 bases from V and 0 bases from J, leaving 11 bases between. CDR3 DNA: TGCAGCGTGAGAACAGAGATGAACACTGAAGCTTTCTTT. Translating gives CSVRTEMNTEAFF.

This clone was found a few times. V and J are TRBV29-1 and TRBJ2-7, with D perhaps TRBD1 (6 bases). Germline loops: CDR1 SQVTM, CDR2 ANQGSEA. This CDR3 region has 12 residues. The V gene lost 6 bases and the J gene lost 4 bases, with 13 bases spanning the gap. For the CDR3, the DNA is TGCAGCGTGCGGACAGCCTTGTACGAGCAGTACTTC. As protein: CSVRTALYEQYF.

V usage is TRBV9 and J usage is TRBJ2-3; 10 bases align to TRBD2. With V trimmed by 3 bases and J by 5 bases, 3 bases remained unmatched. The V gene's germline CDR1 is SGDLS and CDR2 YYNGEE. This CDR3 is 14 amino acids long. The CDR3 nucleotides are TGTGCCAGCAGCGACCTAGCGGGAGTAGATACGCAGTATTTT. This gives the protein CASSDLAGVDTQYF.